This TCR beta chain originates from a study of blood T cell repertoires in COVID-19 (dated by TCRdb to between 2020 and 2021). As for the study more broadly: Collaborator samples came from the United States, Italy and Spain and covered acute and convalescent phases of COVID-19. The prospective study material was composed of cDNA or gDNA derived from T cells, B-cell-depleted T cells, or PBMCs. Subjects who had been exposed to COVID-19, were actively infected with it, or had recovered from it provided the deeply sampled blood TCRbeta repertoires that made up the dataset. The repertoires were released in a freely available public database intended as a resource for research on the immune response to SARS-CoV-2. Samples came from the ongoing ImmuneRACE study (first 160 participants) plus 1,254 subjects from 6 global collaborators. A de-identified subject ID, COVID-19 status, age in years and sex were almost always included in the sample metadata. Where HLA class I and class II types were available, the types were taken from metadata supplied by the sample provider, not from assay-based typing. Beyond this particular receptor, the publication reports: Clinical and demographic metadata were provided uncurated, with the amount varying by source and participant.

Relative to germline, V is 7 bases shorter and J is 0 bases shorter, with 16 bases between their ends. The CDR3 runs 15 amino acids, cysteine and phenylalanine included. CDR3 DNA only is kept here, 45 bases in frame from base 1. CDR1 and CDR2 are read off the germline V gene (reference sequence) as MNHEY and SMNVEV. Participants in the prospective study were enrolled through a virtual design, were aged about 18 to 100 years, and lived in 24 United States geographic areas. Cohort assignment in the prospective study relied on participant-reported clinical history from a screening survey and a study questionnaire. Exposed participants had been in contact with someone with a PCR-confirmed or clinician-diagnosed COVID-19 case within 2 weeks of study entry. Each participant in the prospective study had whole blood, serum and a nasopharyngeal or oropharyngeal swab collected by mobile phlebotomists. Prospective study participants could optionally give additional blood draws and questionnaires over a roughly 2-month period. Blood samples from the prospective study were shipped frozen or at room temperature prior to DNA extraction.

The immunoSEQ Assay, a bias-controlled multiplex PCR, was used to amplify TCRbeta CDR3 regions from genomic DNA. The paper's processing steps were these. Nucleated cell counts per sample were estimated from amplification of reference gene primers within the assay. Sequence reads were collapsed and filtered to measure the absolute abundance of every unique TCRbeta CDR3 rearrangement. For each sample, productive Simpson clonality was calculated as the square root of Simpson's diversity index across productive rearrangements. The immuneACCESS repertoire file appears here via TCRdb, limited to in-frame rearrangements. These files lack a portion of the clones; in checked studies, under half of the deficit traces to unresolved V genes, and the cause of the others is not known. V, J and clone size are taken as reported in that table, and D and trimming were inferred from the DNA itself. The sample table records some 290,000 clones; 90% to 95% of these occur just once. The ten largest account for around 4.2% of the sample.

A note on this clone: The clone's antigen remains unknown. Per-nucleotide qualities are absent, and no much larger clonotype sits a single base away.

The rearranged segments are TRBV27 and TRBJ2-7; possibly the D gene is TRBD1, per 5 matching bases. Input material: PBMCs or T cells enriched from blood (not recorded which). This TCR was recovered from a woman in her twenties or thirties who had been exposed to COVID-19. CDR3 loop: CASTPTRASSYEQYF. The DNA reads TGTGCCAGCACACCCACCAGGGCCAGCTCCTACGAGCAGTACTTC.